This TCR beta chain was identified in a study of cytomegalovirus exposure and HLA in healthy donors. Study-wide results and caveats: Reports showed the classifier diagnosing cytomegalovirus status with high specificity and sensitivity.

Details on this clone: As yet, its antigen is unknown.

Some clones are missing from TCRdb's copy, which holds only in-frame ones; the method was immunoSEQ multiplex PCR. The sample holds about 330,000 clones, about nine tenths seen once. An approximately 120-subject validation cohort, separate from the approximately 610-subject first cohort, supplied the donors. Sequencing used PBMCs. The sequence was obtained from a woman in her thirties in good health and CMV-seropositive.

The CDR3 loop reads CASSGSSGRLVDTQYF. In DNA form, the CDR3 reads TGTGCCAGCAGTGGTTCTAGCGGGAGGCTTGTGGATACGCAGTATTTT. The rearrangement uses TRBV6-6 and TRBJ2-3; TRBD2 aligns across 11 bases. The CDR3 sequence is 16 residues long. V shed 5 bases, J shed 6 bases, and the junction held 10 bases outside the gene matches. Germline V gives CDR1 MNHNY, CDR2 SVGAGI (reference sequence).